The 31 T cell receptor beta chains reported below all come from one sample, sequenced in a study of blood T cell repertoires in COVID-19. Measured with immunoSEQ multiplex PCR; TCRdb has only the in-frame clones, and not every one. In the table there are about 270,000 clones, around 89% of which are singletons. Material: PBMCs or T cells enriched from blood (not recorded which). Every receptor here comes from a woman aged 35 to 49 with acute COVID-19.

The chain joins TRBV24-1 to TRBJ2-1; TRBD1 aligns across 9 bases. Looked up from germline, CDR1 is KGHDR and CDR2 is SFDVKD. Trimming removed 10 bases from V and 3 bases from J; junction bases left unmatched: 3. The length of the CDR3 is 13 residues. Here the CDR3 DNA reads TGTGCCACTTGGGACAGGGACTACAATGAGCAGTTCTTC. As protein: CATWDRDYNEQFF.

The rearrangement links TRBV19 to TRBJ2-5; 8 nucleotides agree with TRBD1. CDR3 length: 16 amino acids. The germline gives CDR1 LNHDA, CDR2 SQIVND (reference sequence). The V gene end was trimmed by 5 bases and the J gene end by 2 bases; junction bases not matched to a gene: 10. The CDR3 here is CASSSFPGQVQETQYF. CDR3 nucleotide sequence: TGTGCCAGTAGTTCTTTCCCGGGACAGGTTCAAGAGACCCAGTACTTC.

The V and J genes are TRBV19 and TRBJ1-5, with D possibly matching TRBD1 (6 bases). In germline, CDR1 is LNHDA, CDR2 SQIVND (reference sequence). V was clipped by 6 bases and J by 0 bases, with 27 bases between them. The CDR3 has 20 amino acids. CDR3 loop: CASRHGGAGVLLNSNQPQHF. In nucleotides, the CDR3 is TGTGCCAGTAGGCACGGGGGGGCAGGGGTTCTCCTTAATAGCAATCAGCCCCAGCATTTT.

V and J are TRBV29-1 and TRBJ1-2, with TRBD1 as a possible D gene (5 bases). The ends were cut back, 1 base at V and 0 bases at J, with 12 bases in the middle. Per germline, CDR1 SQVTM and CDR2 ANQGSEA. The CDR3 sequence is 15 residues long. The CDR3 reads CSVEGPTESNYGYTF. For the CDR3, the DNA is TGCAGCGTTGAAGGACCGACAGAGTCTAACTATGGCTACACCTTC.

The J gene is TRBJ1-1, the V gene TRBV13, with TRBD1 identical over 9 bases. The germline gives CDR1 PRHDT, CDR2 FYEKMQ (reference sequence). This CDR3 region has 14 residues. V was clipped by 5 bases and J by 5 bases; unmatched bases: 6. CDR3 residues: CASSPQGAWTEAFF. CDR3 nucleotides: TGTGCCAGCAGCCCACAGGGGGCTTGGACTGAAGCTTTCTTT. Complete variable domain (other parts from reference TRBV13 and TRBJ1-1): AAGVIQSPRHLIKEKRETATLKCYPIPRHDTVYWYQQGPGQDPQFLISFYEKMQSDKGSIPDRFSAQQFSDYHSELNMSSLELGDSALYFCASSPQGAWTEAFFGQGTRLTVV.

This clone came up once. The J gene is TRBJ2-2, the V gene TRBV7-6; D is perhaps TRBD2 (5 bases). The V end lost 1 base, the J end lost 6 bases, and 6 bases lay between the germline ends. This CDR3 comprises 13 residues. CDR1 SGHVS and CDR2 FNYEAQ come from the germline V gene. CDR3 in DNA: TGTGCCAGCAGCTTAGATAGCGCCGGGGAGCTGTTTTTT. Translation: CASSLDSAGELFF.

The V gene is TRBV29-1, the J gene TRBJ2-1; 11 bases align to TRBD2. Looked up from germline, CDR1 is SQVTM and CDR2 is ANQGSEA. With V trimmed by 4 bases and J by 8 bases, 4 bases remained unmatched. The CDR3 contains 13 residues. CDR3 residues: CSVVLAGVYEQFF. The CDR3 region has the DNA TGCAGCGTTGTACTAGCGGGAGTTTATGAGCAGTTCTTC.

This clone came up once. This chain joins TRBV7-9 and TRBJ2-5, with D possibly matching TRBD2 (5 bases). The CDR3 runs to 15 residues. Germline V CDR1 and CDR2: SEHNR, FQNEAQ (reference sequence). Between the trimmed V and J ends, which lost 1 base and 5 bases, there was a span of 14 bases. The CDR3 coding sequence is TGTGCCAGCAGCTTAGGTATGGGCGTAGCGGAGACCCAGTACTTC. Translation gives CASSLGMGVAETQYF.

V is TRBV18 and J is TRBJ1-1, with a possible D match to TRBD1 (5 bases). Germline-derived CDR1 and CDR2 are KGHSH and LQKENI. This CDR3 region has 15 residues. The V end was cut by 3 bases, the J end by 4 bases, with 15 bases between. In DNA, the CDR3 is TGTGCCAGCTCACCTCAGACAGATGTAGGCACTGAAGCTTTCTTT. It encodes CASSPQTDVGTEAFF.

The rearrangement uses TRBV21-1 and TRBJ1-1; the table's D gene call, TRBD1, was not cross checked with the DNA. TRBV21-1 is a known pseudogene. This CDR3 spans 14 amino acids. The DNA for the CDR3 is TGTGCCAGCAGCGCTAACGGACAGAACACTGAAGCTTTCTTT. This gives the protein CASSANGQNTEAFF.

This clone has more than one count but fewer than ten. The chain links TRBV11-3 to TRBJ2-1; 10 bases are a match to TRBD2. CDR3 length: 15 amino acids. Germline assignment: CDR1 SGHNT and CDR2 YENEEA. The V and J ends lost 4 bases and 8 bases, in that order; junction bases with no gene match: 8. The CDR3 sequence is CASSSGGTSVDEQFF. In nucleotides, the CDR3 is TGTGCCAGCAGCTCCGGGGGGACTAGCGTCGATGAGCAGTTCTTC.

The V and J genes are TRBV24-1 and TRBJ1-4, with D perhaps TRBD1 (5 bases). Germline CDR1 KGHDR, CDR2 SFDVKD. CDR3 length equals 13 residues. The V end lost 7 bases, the J end lost 3 bases, and 8 bases lay between the germline ends. In DNA, the CDR3 is TGTGCCACCAGGGCAGGGCCTAATGAAAAACTGTTTTTT. It is translated as CATRAGPNEKLFF.

The chain is built from TRBV3-1 (or the pseudogene TRBV3-2) and TRBJ2-7; 10 nucleotides agree with TRBD2. J lost 7 bases, V lost 4 bases, and 13 bases had no gene match. There are 16 residues in the CDR3. Germline V CDR1 and CDR2: LGHDT, YNNKEL (reference sequence). CDR3 nucleotides: TGTGCCAGCAGCCGGAGAGGAGCGGGAGGGCTTTTAGAGCAGTACTTC. This gives the protein CASSRRGAGGLLEQYF.

The chain couples TRBV7-2 to TRBJ2-7; possibly TRBD2 for D (7 bases). The CDR3 length is 14 residues. V dropped 5 bases and J dropped 2 bases, with 13 bases sitting between them. The germline gives CDR1 SGHTA, CDR2 FQGNSA. The CDR3 DNA is TGTGCCAGCAGCCGGGGGGCAGAGACCTACGAGCAGTACGTC. Amino acids: CASSRGAETYEQYV.

This clone showed up just once. The chain employs TRBV30 and TRBJ1-2, with 8 bases that match TRBD1. Trimming took 7 bases from V and 7 from J; bases not matched to a gene: 11. The CDR3 covers 13 residues. CDR1 GTSNPN and CDR2 SVGIG come from the germline V gene (reference sequence). The DNA for the CDR3 is TGTGCCTCCGACAGGGGCGGGAGAGGTGGCTACACCTTC. This sequence encodes CASDRGGRGGYTF. The full variable domain, with the rest looked up from reference TRBV30 and TRBJ1-2, is SQTIHQWPATLVQPVGSPLSLECTVEGTSNPNLYWYRQAAGRGLQLLFYSVGIGQISSEVPQNLSASRPQDRQFILSSKKLLLSDSGFYLCASDRGGRGGYTFGSGTRLTVV.

CDR3 bases: TGTGCCAGCAGTTCGGCCGGGACAGTTGAAGCTTTCTTT. Amino acids: CASSSAGTVEAFF. The chain employs TRBV28 and TRBJ1-1; 7 bases match TRBD1. The CDR3 sequence is 13 residues long. The V gene's germline CDR1 is MDHEN and CDR2 SYDVKM. V lost 4 bases and J lost 7; bases outside the gene matches: 6.

The CDR3 nucleotides are TGTGCCAGCTGCTTCCAGGGATTAGACACTGAAGCTTTCTTT. It translates to CASCFQGLDTEAFF. The chain links TRBV18 to TRBJ1-1; the D gene is possibly TRBD1 (5 bases). This CDR3 comprises 14 residues. V dropped 7 bases and J dropped 3 bases, with 15 bases sitting between them. Germline-derived CDR1 and CDR2 are KGHSH and LQKENI.

V usage is TRBV6-2 or TRBV6-3 and J usage is TRBJ1-1; TRBD1 agrees at 9 bases. The germline gives CDR1 MNHEY, CDR2 SVGEGT. J gave up 5 bases and V 5 bases, and 6 bases lay outside the gene matches. This CDR3 region has 14 residues. The CDR3 DNA reads as TGTGCCAGCAGTCTCACAGGGGGCAATACTGAAGCTTTCTTT. Its translation: CASSLTGGNTEAFF.

This clone was recorded once. This rearrangement joins TRBV6-5 to TRBJ2-2; D may be TRBD2 (6 bases). The V gene lost 2 bases and the J gene lost 6 bases, with 13 bases spanning the gap. Germline CDR1 is MNHEY and CDR2 is SVGAGI. The CDR3 length is 15 residues. CDR3 bases: TGTGCCAGCAGTTACAGGTCGGGAGTGGCCGGGGAGCTGTTTTTT. This codes for CASSYRSGVAGELFF.

V is TRBV28 and J is TRBJ1-3; 7 nucleotides agree with TRBD1. CDR3 length: 14 amino acids. Trimming at V came to 3 bases and at J to 4 bases, leaving 3 bases not matched to a gene. Per the germline V gene, CDR1 is MDHEN and CDR2 is SYDVKM. The DNA of the CDR3 is TGTGCCAGCAGTTTGGGACAGAAAGGAAACACCATATATTTT. Protein sequence: CASSLGQKGNTIYF.

The V and J genes are TRBV29-1 and TRBJ1-2, with D possibly matching TRBD1 (6 bases). The CDR3 is 14 residues long. The germline gives CDR1 SQVTM, CDR2 ANQGSEA. V was cut by 7 bases and J by 0 bases, with 15 bases left in between. The CDR3 DNA reads as TGCAGCGCCACGCCAGGGGTAGCTAACTATGGCTACACCTTC. Encoded protein: CSATPGVANYGYTF.

The V and J genes are TRBV18 and TRBJ2-2; TRBD2 aligns across 9 bases. With V trimmed by 3 bases and J by 0 bases, 2 bases remained unmatched. The CDR3 extends over 16 amino acids. CDR1 KGHSH and CDR2 LQKENI come from the germline V gene. CDR3 loop: CASSPLAGPNTGELFF. CDR3 nucleotide sequence: TGTGCCAGCTCACCTCTAGCGGGACCGAACACCGGGGAGCTGTTTTTT.

This chain joins TRBV10-3 and TRBJ1-5; the D gene is possibly TRBD1 (5 bases). The CDR3 is 16 amino acids. V dropped 0 bases and J dropped 4 bases, with 13 bases sitting between them. In germline, CDR1 is ENHRY, CDR2 SYGVKD. The DNA for the CDR3 is TGTGCCATCAGTGAGTCGCTAACAGGTCAAAATCAGCCCCAGCATTTT. Translation: CAISESLTGQNQPQHF.

This chain links TRBV5-1 with TRBJ2-1; 12 bases map to TRBD2. Germline assignment: CDR1 SGHRS and CDR2 YFSETQ. Trimming took 2 bases from V and 15 from J; bases not matched to a gene: 6. The CDR3 sequence is 13 residues long. The CDR3 is CASSFGLAGRWFF. The CDR3 nucleotides read TGCGCCAGCAGCTTCGGACTAGCGGGACGGTGGTTCTTC.

The sample holds one count of this clone. The chain combines TRBV28 with TRBJ1-2; D remains unclear. The germline gives CDR1 MDHEN, CDR2 SYDVKM. Between the trimmed V and J ends, which lost 3 bases and 8 bases, there was a span of 16 bases. The length of the CDR3 is 14 residues. CDR3 sequence: CASSLFQLGGGYTF. The CDR3 bases are TGTGCCAGCAGTTTGTTTCAATTGGGAGGAGGCTACACCTTC.

V is TRBV5-1 and J is TRBJ2-1; TRBD2 aligns across 13 bases. Trimming took 4 bases from V and 9 from J; bases not matched to a gene: 10. Germline V CDR1 and CDR2: SGHRS, YFSETQ. This CDR3 is built from 16 residues. CDR3 residues: CASSPGTSGERGEQFF. The CDR3 DNA reads as TGCGCCAGCAGCCCCGGGACTAGCGGGGAGAGGGGTGAGCAGTTCTTC.

V is TRBV28 and J is TRBJ2-2; maybe TRBD2 (5 bases). In germline, CDR1 is MDHEN, CDR2 SYDVKM. Trimming removed 10 bases at V and 3 bases at J, with 15 bases between. CDR3 length: 14 residues. CDR3: CATGVVLHTGELFF. The CDR3 DNA reads as TGTGCCACCGGGGTGGTCCTACACACCGGGGAGCTGTTTTTT.

The J gene is TRBJ1-4, the V gene TRBV7-2, with 7 bases identical to TRBD1. The CDR3 is 15 residues long. The germline V gene encodes CDR1 SGHTA and CDR2 FQGNSA. The V and J ends lost 2 bases and 7 bases, in that order; junction bases with no gene match: 7. Here the CDR3 DNA reads TGTGCCAGCAGCTTACAGGGACAGTGGGGTGAAAAACTGTTTTTT. Protein: CASSLQGQWGEKLFF.

The chain combines TRBV15 with TRBJ1-5; perhaps TRBD1 as D (5 bases). V lost 1 base and J 4 bases, leaving 11 bases between the germline ends. The CDR3 extends over 15 amino acids. CDR1 and CDR2 (germline): LNHNV, YYDKDF (reference sequence). CDR3 nucleotides: TGTGCCACCAGCAGAGGTTTAGGGGCGAATCAGCCCCAGCATTTT. Translation gives CATSRGLGANQPQHF.

The V gene is TRBV5-1, the J gene TRBJ2-7, with 8 bases fitting TRBD2. Germline lookup yields CDR1 SGHRS and CDR2 YFSETQ. The CDR3 contains 15 residues. Trimming at V came to 4 bases and at J to 2 bases, leaving 8 bases not matched to a gene. The CDR3 bases are TGCGCCAGCAGCACTAAGCGGGAGACCCCCTACGAGCAGTACTTC. This translates into CASSTKRETPYEQYF.

The gene calls are TRBV13 and TRBJ1-2, with a possible D match to TRBD1 (5 bases). Germline V gene sequence: CDR1 PRHDT, CDR2 FYEKMQ (reference sequence). This CDR3 has 17 amino acids. The V end was cut by 0 bases, the J end by 4 bases, with 18 bases between. Here the CDR3 reads CASSLGRSGGVSYGYTF. CDR3 DNA sequence: TGTGCCAGCAGCTTAGGCCGATCAGGAGGGGTGAGCTATGGCTACACCTTC.